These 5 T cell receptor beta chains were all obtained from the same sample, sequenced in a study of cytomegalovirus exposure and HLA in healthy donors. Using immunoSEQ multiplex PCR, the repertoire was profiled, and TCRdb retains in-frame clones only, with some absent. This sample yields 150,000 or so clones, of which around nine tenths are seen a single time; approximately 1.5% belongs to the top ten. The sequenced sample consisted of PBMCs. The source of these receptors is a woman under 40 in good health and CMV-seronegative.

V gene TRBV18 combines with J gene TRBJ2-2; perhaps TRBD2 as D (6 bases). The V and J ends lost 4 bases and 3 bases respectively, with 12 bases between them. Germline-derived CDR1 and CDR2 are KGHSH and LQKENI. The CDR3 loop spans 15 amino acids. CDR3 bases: TGTGCCAGCTCACGCGCTAGCGTCGACACCGGGGAGCTGTTTTTT. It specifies CASSRASVDTGELFF.

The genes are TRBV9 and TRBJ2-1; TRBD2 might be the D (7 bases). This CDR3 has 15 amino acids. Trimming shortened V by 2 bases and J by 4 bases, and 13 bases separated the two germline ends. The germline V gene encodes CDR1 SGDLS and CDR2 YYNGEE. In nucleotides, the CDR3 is TGTGCCAGCAGCGTGGGGGGGGCCGGGTACAATGAGCAGTTCTTC. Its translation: CASSVGGAGYNEQFF.

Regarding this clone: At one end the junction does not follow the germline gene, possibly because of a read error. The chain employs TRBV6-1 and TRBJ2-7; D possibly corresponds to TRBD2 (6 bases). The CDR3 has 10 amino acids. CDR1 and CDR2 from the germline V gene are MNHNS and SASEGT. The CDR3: CASSVPGSFF. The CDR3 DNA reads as TGTGCCAGCAGTGTCCCCGGGAGCTTCTTC.

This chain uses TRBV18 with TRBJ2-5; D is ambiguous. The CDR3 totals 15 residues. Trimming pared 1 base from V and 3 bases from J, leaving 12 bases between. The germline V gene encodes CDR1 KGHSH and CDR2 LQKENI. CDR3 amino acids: CASSPLTGLEETQYF. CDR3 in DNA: TGTGCCAGCTCACCACTGACGGGTCTGGAAGAGACCCAGTACTTC.

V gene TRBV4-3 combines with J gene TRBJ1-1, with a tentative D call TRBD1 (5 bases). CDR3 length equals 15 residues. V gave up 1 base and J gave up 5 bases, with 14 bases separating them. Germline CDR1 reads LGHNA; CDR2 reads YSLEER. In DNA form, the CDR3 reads TGCGCCAGCAGCCAAGGGGGCGGAGTGAGTACTGAAGCTTTCTTT. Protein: CASSQGGGVSTEAFF.